This is a list of T cell receptor beta chains from one sample in a study of CD8 T cells in Susac syndrome. TCRdb fed the immunoSEQ multiplex PCR reads into MiXCR, producing one record per CDR3 protein. The table includes fewer than 100,000 distinct CDR3 sequences, roughly 91% detected once. Sequenced material: CD8+ T cells from PBMCs. The receptor source for this set is a human donor with multiple sclerosis. The CDR3 runs from the conserved cysteine through the conserved F or W. A D gene is named only where the DNA matches it firmly.

TRBV13,.,13,TRBJ2-1,CASSSGTRGEQFF,TGTGCCAGCAGCTCAGGGACACGGGGTGAGCAGTTCTTC
TRBV28,.,14,TRBJ2-5,CASSFFPGTKTQYF,TGTGCCAGCAGTTTCTTCCCAGGGACGAAGACCCAGTACTTC
TRBV27,TRBD1,12,TRBJ2-1,CASTTLGQEQFF,TGTGCCAGCACTACACTGGGACAGGAGCAGTTCTTC
TRBV27,TRBD1,14,TRBJ2-7,CASSSGQSSYEQYF,TGTGCCAGCAGTTCGGGACAGTCCTCCTACGAGCAGTACTTC
TRBV24-1,.,12,TRBJ2-1,CATSDWGNEQFF,TGTGCCACCAGTGATTGGGGCAATGAGCAGTTCTTC
TRBV6-5,.,15,TRBJ2-2,CASIAGPSSTGELFF,TGTGCCAGCATTGCGGGCCCCTCGAGCACCGGGGAGCTGTTTTTT
TRBV4-1,.,13,TRBJ2-1,CASSQDLGGEQFF,TGCGCCAGCAGCCAAGATCTGGGGGGAGAGCAGTTCTTC
TRBV11-2,.,14,TRBJ2-3,CASSLAGSTDTQYF,TGTGCCAGCAGCTTAGCGGGTAGCACAGATACGCAGTATTTT
TRBV5-4,.,16,TRBJ1-4,CASSRGTVATNEKLFF,TGTGCCAGCAGCCGTGGCACAGTTGCAACTAATGAAAAACTGTTTTTT
TRBV6-5,.,14,TRBJ2-1,CASSAGQTYNEQFF,TGTGCCAGCAGTGCGGGACAGACTTACAATGAGCAGTTCTTC
TRBV19,.,13,TRBJ2-2,CATGLTYTGELFF,TGTGCCACCGGACTTACCTACACCGGGGAGCTGTTTTTT
TRBV6-2/TRBV6-3,.,16,TRBJ2-3,CASSRKDPWGTDTQYF,TGTGCCAGCAGTCGGAAGGACCCCTGGGGGACAGATACGCAGTATTTT
TRBV29-1,.,13,TRBJ1-1,CSVEGTGGTEAFF,TGCAGCGTTGAAGGGACGGGGGGGACTGAAGCTTTCTTT
TRBV5-4,.,17,TRBJ2-2,CASSLAHQGISGGELFF,TGTGCCAGCAGCTTGGCTCACCAGGGGATAAGCGGCGGGGAGCTGTTTTTT
TRBV19,.,14,TRBJ1-5,CATLDTYSNQPQHF,TGTGCCACCCTAGACACTTATAGCAATCAGCCCCAGCATTTT
TRBV3-1,.,16,TRBJ1-2,CASSQPQRGANYGYTF,TGTGCCAGCAGCCAACCCCAGAGGGGAGCTAACTATGGCTACACCTTC
TRBV7-3,.,13,TRBJ2-3,CASSPHSTDTQYF,TGTGCCAGCAGCCCCCACAGCACAGATACGCAGTATTTT